This T cell receptor (beta chain) was retrieved from a study of blood T cell repertoires in COVID-19. Study-wide context: Whether acute or convalescent, the COVID-19 samples came from the United States, Italy and Spain. The analysed material was cDNA or gDNA that came from T cells, B-cell-depleted T cells, or PBMCs.

CDR3 length equals 14 residues. Germline V gives CDR1 LNHDA, CDR2 SQIVND (reference sequence). Trimming cost V 7 bases and J 1 base; bases outside gene matches: 5. The table lists this clone with a few counts. Original processing methods: Reference gene primer amplification yielded estimated nucleated cell counts. Sequenced by immunoSEQ multiplex PCR; TCRdb stores in-frame clones only, minus some. That table is the source of V, J and clone size, and D and trimming were worked out from the DNA. The sample carries some 240,000 clones, more than 80% recorded once. Seattle's cohort entered during active infection and was followed longitudinally.

The J gene is TRBJ2-5, the V gene TRBV19, with TRBD2 matching over 8 bases. The clonotype comes from an elderly woman with COVID-19, enrolled during active disease. Sequenced material: peripheral blood. This CDR3 is CASTPGTSQETQYF. The CDR3 coding sequence is TGTGCCAGTACCCCGGGGACTAGCCAAGAGACCCAGTACTTC.